The present entry profiles one T cell receptor beta chain with its context. V lost 4 bases, J lost 2 bases, and 12 bases lay in between. CDR3 size: 15 residues. Germline loops: CDR1 MNHEY, CDR2 SVGAGI. The record originates from a study of blood T cell repertoires in COVID-19. Study processing details: Nucleated cell number was recorded as an estimate derived from reference gene primer amplification. Repertoires were generated with immunoSEQ multiplex PCR, while TCRdb's copy carries only in-frame clones and drops some. D and trimming were read from the DNA, whereas the V and J calls and clone size are those reported in that table. The sample consists of 200,000 to 250,000 clones, about 90% of them appearing once.

Input material: peripheral blood. The receptor's source is a woman in her twenties or thirties who had recovered from COVID-19. The gene calls are TRBV6-5 and TRBJ2-1; D remains unclear. The CDR3 is CASSLRSGAYNEQFF. The CDR3 coding sequence is TGTGCCAGCAGTTTAAGATCAGGTGCCTACAATGAGCAGTTCTTC.